This T cell receptor (beta chain) was obtained from a study of OX40 agonist ivuxolimab in advanced cancers. This CDR3 region has 15 residues. Trimming at V came to 8 bases and at J to 7 bases, leaving 11 bases not matched to a gene. CDR1 and CDR2 from the germline V gene are MNHEY and SMNVEV (reference sequence). A word on this clone: Its specificity is not known.

Libraries were prepared by immunoSEQ multiplex PCR; TCRdb keeps only in-frame clonotypes and omits some of them. The top ten hold more than 0.4% of the sample, which has about 61,000 clones, approximately 86% seen once. Autoimmune disease history or systemic immunosuppression meant exclusion. Overall study findings and caveats: Individuals who were partial responders at 0.1-3.0 mg/kg had clonal expansion that ranked among the lowest. Low normalized clonal expansion also occurred in some nonresponding patients.

The specimen comprised CD4+ or CD8+ T cells sorted from blood, sampled in a trial of the OX40 agonist ivuxolimab. The clonotype originates from an adult with an advanced solid tumor such as melanoma, head and neck, liver or kidney cancer. This chain connects TRBV27 to TRBJ2-5; TRBD1 matches 12 bases. CDR3 amino acids: CASSRGQGASGTQYF. The CDR3 nucleotides are TGTGCCAGCTCCCGGGGACAGGGGGCGTCCGGGACCCAGTACTTC.